Listed below are T cell receptor beta chains from one sample, sequenced in a study of PD-1 blockade in mismatch repair-deficient tumors. Sequencing was performed with immunoSEQ multiplex PCR; in TCRdb, only in-frame clones are kept and a portion is missing. The data hold fewer than 100,000 clones, with 81% observed a single time. The source material was peripheral blood, sampled 12 weeks after starting pembrolizumab. These receptors were obtained from an adult with mismatch repair-deficient cancer. Both conserved end residues are part of each CDR3. A D gene is named only where the DNA matches it firmly. The listing skips clone size in some rows; elsewhere it reads once, few, many or a size class.

TRBJ2-1 - TRBV30 - CAWSLFVAGGLYSYNEQFF TGTGCCTGGAGTCTCTTTGTCGCGGGCGGTCTATACTCCTACAATGAGCAGTTCTTC
TRBJ2-2 - TRBV6-5 TRBD1 CASRIDRGTGELFF TGTGCCAGCAGGATCGACAGGGGGACCGGGGAGCTGTTTTTT
TRBJ2-1 - TRBV29-1 TRBD2 CSVVRLAGVNEQFF TGCAGCGTTGTCCGGCTAGCGGGAGTCAATGAGCAGTTCTTC
TRBJ1-3 - TRBV14 - CASSSGNTIYF TGTGCCAGCAGCTCTGGAAACACCATATATTTT
TRBJ2-7 - TRBV6-5 TRBD2 CASSPSGATYEQYF TGTGCCAGCAGTCCTAGCGGGGCCACATACGAGCAGTACTTC
TRBJ2-3 - TRBV18 TRBD1 CASTGQGVYTQYF TGTGCCAGCACCGGACAGGGGGTTTATACGCAGTATTTT
TRBJ1-5 - TRBV19 - CASSIAADSNQPQHF TGTGCCAGTAGTATAGCGGCGGATAGCAATCAGCCCCAGCATTTT
TRBJ1-2 - TRBV10-3 TRBD1 CAISEASTGSDGYTF TGTGCCATCAGTGAAGCCTCGACAGGGTCCGATGGCTACACCTTC
TRBJ2-3 - TRBV5-6 - CASSSTDIRTDTQYF TGTGCCAGCAGCTCAACTGACATAAGGACAGATACGCAGTATTTT
TRBJ2-5 - TRBV11-3 TRBD1 CASSSRGQGQETQYF TGTGCCAGCAGCTCCCGAGGACAGGGGCAAGAGACCCAGTACTTC
TRBJ2-2 - TRBV6-5 - CASRSRLDTGELFF TGTGCCAGCAGATCACGACTAGACACCGGGGAGCTGTTTTTT
TRBJ2-7 few TRBV9 - CASSVGAGAYEQYF TGTGCCAGCAGCGTAGGCGCAGGGGCCTACGAGCAGTACTTC
TRBJ1-1 - TRBV5-4 TRBD1 CASSLPSGQGTEAFF TGTGCCAGCAGCTTGCCCTCCGGACAGGGCACTGAAGCTTTCTTT
TRBJ1-5 few TRBV30 - CAWSGGQGQPQHF TGTGCCTGGAGTGGGGGGCAAGGTCAGCCCCAGCATTTT
TRBJ1-5 - TRBV2 - CASSGQGAGNQPQHF TGTGCCAGCAGTGGACAAGGGGCTGGCAATCAGCCCCAGCATTTT
TRBJ2-7 - TRBV28 - CASSWRTSNSYEQYF TGTGCCAGCAGTTGGCGGACATCTAACTCCTACGAGCAGTACTTC
TRBJ2-3 - TRBV10-3 - CAISDPSGTDTQYF TGTGCCATCAGTGATCCCTCGGGAACAGATACGCAGTATTTT
TRBJ2-7 few TRBV2 - CAGASGEGYEQYF TGTGCCGGGGCGTCGGGGGAAGGTTACGAGCAGTACTTC
TRBJ2-3 - TRBV6-5 - CASSYQNRADTQYF TGTGCCAGCAGTTACCAAAATCGGGCAGATACGCAGTATTTT
TRBJ1-2 - TRBV7-9 TRBD1 CASSFAGGYGYTF TGTGCCAGCAGCTTCGCAGGGGGCTACGGCTACACCTTC
TRBJ1-2 - TRBV5-6 TRBD1 CASSLTGGGYGYTF TGTGCCAGCAGCTTGACAGGGGGAGGCTATGGCTACACCTTC
TRBJ2-5 - TRBV7-8 - CASSSRTYYQETQYF TGTGCCAGCAGCTCGAGGACATACTACCAAGAGACCCAGTACTTC
TRBJ1-5 - TRBV6-1 TRBD1 CASREGQGGQPQHF TGTGCCAGCAGAGAGGGACAGGGAGGTCAGCCCCAGCATTTT
TRBJ1-5 - TRBV9 - CASSVDTDSNQPQHF TGTGCCAGCAGCGTAGATACAGATAGCAATCAGCCCCAGCATTTT
TRBJ2-4 - TRBV5-4 - CASSPQPGEAKNIQYF TGTGCCAGCAGCCCCCAACCCGGGGAGGCCAAAAACATTCAGTACTTC
TRBJ2-1 - TRBV5-1 - CASSLGSSNEQFF TGCGCCAGCAGCTTGGGGTCTAGCAATGAGCAGTTCTTC
TRBJ2-3 - TRBV14 - CASSTRGQRQYF TGTGCCAGCAGCACCCGGGGCCAAAGGCAGTATTTT
TRBJ1-2 - TRBV5-5 TRBD1 CASSLVTGDYGYTF TGTGCCAGCAGCTTGGTGACAGGGGACTATGGCTACACCTTC
TRBJ2-1 once TRBV6-1 - CASSEQRNEQFF TGTGCCAGCAGTGAACAAAGAAATGAGCAGTTCTTC
TRBJ1-3 - TRBV19 TRBD1 CASSPGDSGNTIYF TGTGCCAGTAGTCCGGGGGACAGTGGAAACACCATATATTTT
TRBJ1-5 - TRBV2 - CASRDSGRNQPQHF TGTGCCAGCAGGGATTCGGGCAGGAATCAGCCCCAGCATTTT
TRBJ2-7 few TRBV7-3 TRBD1 CASSPDRGSEQYF TGTGCCAGCAGTCCGGACAGGGGGAGCGAGCAGTACTTC
TRBJ2-1 few TRBV7-6 - CASSLGSFGVYNEQFF TGTGCCAGCAGCTTAGGGTCGTTCGGAGTATACAATGAGCAGTTCTTC
TRBJ1-2 - TRBV25-1 - CATVGGGYGYTF TGTGCCACAGTGGGGGGGGGCTATGGCTACACCTTC
TRBJ2-1 few TRBV5-6 TRBD2 CASSPESGRRVNEQFF TGTGCCAGCAGCCCCGAAAGCGGGAGAAGGGTCAATGAGCAGTTCTTC
TRBJ2-6 - TRBV29-1 - CSVGVGSSGANVLTF TGCAGCGTTGGGGTCGGCAGCTCTGGGGCCAACGTCCTGACTTTC
TRBJ2-3 - TRBV2 - CASRGGGEGPSTDTQYF TGTGCCAGCAGGGGAGGGGGTGAGGGCCCTAGCACAGATACGCAGTATTTT
TRBJ2-2 - TRBV5-6 - CASSLLVGANTGELFF TGTGCCAGCAGCTTGCTCGTCGGGGCGAACACCGGGGAGCTGTTTTTT
TRBJ1-2 - TRBV7-9 - CASSSRDGLHPYGYTF TGTGCCAGCAGCTCCCGGGACGGACTACATCCCTATGGCTACACCTTC
TRBJ1-5 - TRBV28 - CASRQQSYQPQHF TGTGCCAGCAGACAGCAAAGTTATCAGCCCCAGCATTTT
TRBJ1-2 - TRBV18 - CASSPVGPDRYGYTF TGTGCCAGCTCACCCGTAGGGCCGGATCGCTATGGCTACACCTTC